The present T cell receptor beta chain was sequenced within a study of beta chain features in type 1 diabetes. Looking at the study overall: Across every sample, about 100 million sorted cells were examined in total.

Each sorted fraction was over 95% pure. This clone was observed a few times. Its antigen remains unidentified. The CDR3 contains 13 residues. The ends were cut back, 4 bases at V and 9 bases at J, with 13 bases in the middle. In germline, CDR1 is SGHNT, CDR2 YENEEA. TCRB transcripts that were expressed got sequenced, as all of the isolated RNA had been reverse transcribed. Sequencing was performed with immunoSEQ multiplex PCR; in TCRdb, only in-frame clones are kept and a portion is missing. The data show 330,000 or so clones, about 14% seen once. Study-level findings and limits: All four CD4+ subsets of Type 1 diabetes patients contained TCRB CDR3s that were moderately but significantly shorter. It was among patients, rather than healthy donors, that naive, central memory and Treg TCRB repertoires appeared more similar.

The chain is built from TRBV11-3 and TRBJ2-1; D remains ambiguous. The sequencing sample was made of central memory CD4+ T cells from blood. The receptor's source is a man aged 25 to 45 in good health. The CDR3 reads CASSSTFIGEQFF. The CDR3 DNA reads TGTGCCAGCAGCTCGACGTTTATCGGTGAGCAGTTCTTC.